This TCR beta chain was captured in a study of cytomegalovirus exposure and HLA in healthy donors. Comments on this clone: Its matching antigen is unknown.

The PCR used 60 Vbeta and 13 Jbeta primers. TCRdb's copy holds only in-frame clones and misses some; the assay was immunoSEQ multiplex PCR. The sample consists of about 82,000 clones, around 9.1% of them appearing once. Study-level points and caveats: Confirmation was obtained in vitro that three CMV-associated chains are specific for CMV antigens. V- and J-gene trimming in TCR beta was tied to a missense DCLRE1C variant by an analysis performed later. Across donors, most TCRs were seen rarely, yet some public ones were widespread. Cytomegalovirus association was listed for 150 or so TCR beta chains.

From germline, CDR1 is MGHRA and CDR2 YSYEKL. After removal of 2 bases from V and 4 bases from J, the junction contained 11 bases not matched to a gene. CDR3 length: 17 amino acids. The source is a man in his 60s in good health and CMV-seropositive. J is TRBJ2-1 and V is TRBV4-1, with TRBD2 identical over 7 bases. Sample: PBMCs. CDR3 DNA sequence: TGCGCCAGCAGCCAACACCGGGACTACCGAGCGTACAATGAGCAGTTCTTC. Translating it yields CASSQHRDYRAYNEQFF.